This TCR beta chain was captured by sequencing in a study of T cells in Graves' hyperthyroidism and ophthalmopathy. This clonotype has a handful of counts. TCR beta CDR3 sequences were amplified from RNA transcripts. The HTBI primer set was used in a first-round RT-PCR of the TCR CDR3. One entry per CDR3 protein results from TCRdb running MiXCR on the multiplex PCR reads. The data contain fewer than 900,000 distinct CDR3 sequences, roughly 20% of them singletons. CDR3 length: 14 amino acids. V was pared by 1 base and J by 2 bases, with 7 bases between. V and J are TRBV12-3 or TRBV12-4 and TRBJ2-3; D is unclear. Specimen: blood. The receptor was derived from a woman between 50 and 59 years old with Graves' hyperthyroidism that later progressed to Graves' ophthalmopathy. CDR3 nucleotides: TGTGCCAGCAGTTTAGTGGCCCTCACAGATACGCAGTATTTT. Amino acid sequence: CASSLVALTDTQYF.